Below, 25 T cell receptor beta chains from the same sample are listed, as sequenced in a study of OX40 agonist ivuxolimab in advanced cancers. Some clones are missing from TCRdb's copy, which holds only in-frame ones; the method was immunoSEQ multiplex PCR. The repertoire holds about 7,800 clones, around 75% seen once, with more than 55% in the top ten. Sample: CD4+ or CD8+ T cells sorted from blood, taken in a trial of the OX40 agonist ivuxolimab. These receptors all stem from an adult with an advanced solid tumor such as melanoma, head and neck, liver or kidney cancer.

This clone was detected only a few times. The J gene is TRBJ1-1, the V gene TRBV11-2; 10 nucleotides line up with TRBD1. J was trimmed by 1 base and V by 1 base; bases with no gene match: 3. The length of the CDR3 is 16 residues. Germline V gene lookup returns CDR1 SGHAT and CDR2 FQNNGV. As DNA, the CDR3 is TGTGCCAGCAGCTTAGCGACAGGGGGCCCGAACACTGAAGCTTTCTTT. Its protein product is CASSLATGGPNTEAFF.

This clone was seen only once. The chain links TRBV30 to TRBJ1-6, with D unresolved. Between the trimmed V and J ends, which lost 1 base and 7 bases, there was a span of 11 bases. Germline V lookup: CDR1 GTSNPN, CDR2 SVGIG (reference sequence). The CDR3 consists of 14 residues. Written as DNA, the CDR3 is TGTGCCTGGAGTGAAGTAATACGAAATTCACCCCTCCACTTT. Translating it yields CAWSEVIRNSPLHF. The full variable domain, its missing parts supplied by reference TRBV30 and TRBJ1-6, is SQTIHQWPATLVQPVGSPLSLECTVEGTSNPNLYWYRQAAGRGLQLLFYSVGIGQISSEVPQNLSASRPQDRQFILSSKKLLLSDSGFYLCAWSEVIRNSPLHFGNGTRLTVT.

This chain connects TRBV7-9 to TRBJ2-1, with 9 positions matching TRBD2. V gave up 5 bases and J gave up 0 bases; unmatched junction bases: 11. The CDR3 is 18 amino acids. The germline V gene has CDR1 SEHNR and CDR2 FQNEAQ (reference sequence). CDR3 nucleotide sequence: TGTGCCAGCAGCGCGCGGCTAGCGGGGTTCAGCTCCTACAATGAGCAGTTCTTC. Translating gives CASSARLAGFSSYNEQFF.

This chain uses TRBV7-2 with TRBJ2-1; TRBD2 matches 10 bases. V lost 4 bases to trimming and J lost 5 bases; unmatched junction nucleotides: 8. The V gene's germline CDR1 is SGHTA and CDR2 FQGNSA. The CDR3 runs to 16 residues. CDR3 region: CASSSPPAGGNNEQFF. CDR3 coding DNA: TGTGCCAGCAGCTCCCCCCCAGCGGGGGGGAACAATGAGCAGTTCTTC.

V is TRBV6-5 and J is TRBJ1-2; no reliable D call. V was trimmed by 0 bases and J by 0 bases, leaving 8 bases between them. CDR1 and CDR2 (germline): MNHEY, SVGAGI. CDR3 length: 15 amino acids. The CDR3 DNA reads as TGTGCCAGCAGTTACTCGGTTTACTCTAACTATGGCTACACCTTC. It codes for CASSYSVYSNYGYTF.

The rearrangement uses TRBV4-1 and TRBJ2-7; a weak D match, TRBD1 (5 bases). The CDR3 spans 15 residues. Trimming stripped 0 bases from V and 6 bases from J, with 15 bases between. Germline CDR1 MGHRA, CDR2 YSYEKL. The CDR3 nucleotides read TGCGCCAGCAGCCAAGATTGGGGCCCCCTAACCGAGCAGTACTTC. It codes for CASSQDWGPLTEQYF.

This sequence joins TRBV10-3 and TRBJ2-1; D may be TRBD2 (6 bases). Trimming pared 0 bases from V and 8 bases from J, leaving 14 bases between. The germline V gene encodes CDR1 ENHRY and CDR2 SYGVKD. CDR3 size: 15 residues. The CDR3, as DNA: TGTGCCATCAGTGAGTCGGGGCTAGCGAGCGATGAGCAGTTCTTC. Translating it yields CAISESGLASDEQFF.

The V and J genes are TRBV4-3 and TRBJ2-2, with a weak D call TRBD2 (5 bases). Trimming shortened V by 0 bases and J by 7 bases, and 15 bases separated the two germline ends. This CDR3 has 16 residues. CDR1 LGHNA and CDR2 YSLEER come from the germline V gene. CDR3 in amino acids: CASSQEGDSASGELFF. In DNA form, the CDR3 reads TGCGCCAGCAGCCAAGAAGGAGATAGCGCCAGCGGGGAGCTGTTTTTT.

This clone was seen only once. This sequence joins TRBV2 and TRBJ1-2; TRBD1 might be the D (6 bases). Germline V CDR1 and CDR2: SNHLY, FYNNEI. The V end lost 7 bases, the J end lost 3 bases, and 9 bases lay between the germline ends. The CDR3 length is 12 residues. CDR3 nucleotide sequence: TGTGCCAGCAAGAACAGGGACTATGGCTACACCTTC. Amino acids: CASKNRDYGYTF.

This clone was seen only a few times. This chain connects TRBV12-5 to TRBJ2-1; 7 bases map to TRBD2. CDR3 length: 12 residues. Germline V gene sequence: CDR1 LGHNT, CDR2 FRNRAP. The trim removed 5 bases at V and 7 bases at J, leaving 2 bases unmatched. The CDR3 here is CASGLGGNEQFF. The DNA for the CDR3 is TGTGCTAGTGGTCTGGGGGGGAATGAGCAGTTCTTC.

V gene TRBV30 combines with J gene TRBJ2-6; D ambiguous. Trimming removed 1 base from V and 2 bases from J, with 6 bases in between. Germline-derived CDR1 and CDR2 are GTSNPN and SVGIG (reference sequence). There are 14 residues in the CDR3. Written as DNA, the CDR3 is TGTGCCTGGAGTGGAGTGCCTGGGGCCAACGTCCTGACTTTC. Its translation: CAWSGVPGANVLTF.

This clone was seen a handful of times. The V and J genes are TRBV4-1 and TRBJ2-3; 9 nucleotides align to TRBD2. Germline V gene data show CDR1 as MGHRA and CDR2 as YSYEKL. V lost 1 base, J lost 3 bases, and 5 bases stayed unmatched. The CDR3 loop spans 16 amino acids. The CDR3 nucleotides are TGCGCCAGCAGCCAAGCTTTAGCGGGGGTGACAGATACGCAGTATTTT. Translating it yields CASSQALAGVTDTQYF.

This chain links TRBV9 with TRBJ2-1; a weak D match, TRBD2 (5 bases). The CDR3 contains 15 residues. The V end was cut by 1 base, the J end by 2 bases, with 10 bases between. CDR1 and CDR2 (germline): SGDLS, YYNGEE. The CDR3 loop reads CASSVSRDTYNEQFF. The CDR3 bases are TGTGCCAGCAGCGTAAGTCGGGATACCTACAATGAGCAGTTCTTC. Using reference TRBV9 and TRBJ2-1 for the parts outside the CDR3, the full variable domain is DSGVTQTPKHLITATGQRVTLRCSPRSGDLSVYWYQQSLDQGLQFLIQYYNGEERAKGNILERFSAQQFPDLHSELNLSSLELGDSALYFCASSVSRDTYNEQFFGPGTRLTVL.

The V gene is TRBV5-1, the J gene TRBJ2-7, with TRBD2 matching over 7 bases. The CDR3 is 14 residues long. V gave up 2 bases and J gave up 1 base; unmatched junction bases: 3. Germline values: CDR1 SGHRS, CDR2 YFSETQ. The CDR3 sequence is CASSFSAGSYEQYF. The CDR3 region has the DNA TGCGCCAGCAGCTTCTCAGCGGGGTCCTACGAGCAGTACTTC.

V usage is TRBV5-8 and J usage is TRBJ1-3, with D possibly being TRBD1 (5 bases). The CDR3 consists of 15 residues. Deletions cut 0 bases from V and 3 bases from J, with 10 bases between. Germline values: CDR1 SGHTS, CDR2 YDEGEE. CDR3 loop: CASSLGQQSGNTIYF. The DNA of the CDR3 is TGTGCCAGCAGCTTGGGACAGCAGAGTGGAAACACCATATATTTT.

This clone was picked up many times. The gene calls are TRBV7-3 and TRBJ1-1, with a possible D match to TRBD1 (6 bases). The V gene lost 0 bases and the J gene lost 5 bases, with 10 bases spanning the gap. Germline V gene sequence: CDR1 SGHTA, CDR2 FQGTGA. The CDR3 consists of 14 residues. The CDR3 here is CASSLTQGRTEAFF. CDR3 nucleotides: TGTGCCAGCAGCTTAACACAGGGCCGGACTGAAGCTTTCTTT.

This clone occurred a few times. This chain uses TRBV28 with TRBJ2-5, with D uncertain. This CDR3 comprises 13 residues. CDR1 and CDR2 from the germline V gene are MDHEN and SYDVKM. Between the trimmed V and J ends, which lost 2 bases and 12 bases, there was a span of 16 bases. CDR3 region: CASSLGLTTPEYF. In DNA, the CDR3 is TGTGCCAGCAGTTTAGGCCTAACTACCCCGGAGTACTTC.

This clone has a single count. The rearrangement joins TRBV19 to TRBJ1-5, with a possible D match to TRBD1 (5 bases). Germline CDR1 and CDR2: LNHDA and SQIVND (reference sequence). CDR3 size: 16 residues. The ends were cut back, 9 bases at V and 9 bases at J, with 27 bases in the middle. CDR3 sequence reads: CASCPGWGAFSGPQHF. CDR3 bases: TGTGCCAGCTGCCCGGGCTGGGGCGCTTTTTCTGGGCCCCAGCATTTT.

This clone showed up just a few times. V usage is TRBV6-5 and J usage is TRBJ1-4; TRBD1 is a possible D gene (5 bases). The CDR3 has 16 amino acids. V was clipped by 0 bases and J by 12 bases, with 20 bases between them. Germline V lookup: CDR1 MNHEY, CDR2 SVGAGI. CDR3 sequence: CASSYSRGPGGEQLFF. The CDR3 region has the DNA TGTGCCAGCAGTTACTCCCGAGGGCCAGGAGGGGAGCAACTGTTTTTT.

The rearrangement joins TRBV11-3 to TRBJ1-1, with D unresolved. This CDR3 contains 11 residues. Trimming cost V 4 bases and J 7 bases, with 7 bases left between them. CDR1 and CDR2 from the germline V gene are SGHNT and YENEEA. In nucleotides, the CDR3 is TGTGCCAGCAGCTACGGAATTGAAGCTTTCTTT. Its translation is CASSYGIEAFF.

This chain connects TRBV5-1 to TRBJ2-6; TRBD2 is a possible D gene (6 bases). This CDR3 spans 16 amino acids. The V gene lost 4 bases and the J gene lost 8 bases, with 19 bases spanning the gap. Germline CDR1 reads SGHRS; CDR2 reads YFSETQ. The DNA of the CDR3 is TGCGCCAGCAGCCCCATGGGGGGAGGTCCGACCAACGTCCTGACTTTC. Encoded protein: CASSPMGGGPTNVLTF.

On this clone: The junction departs from germline at one end; a sequencing error may be responsible. The CDR3: CASSLAARRPQHF. CDR3 coding DNA: TGTGCCAGCAGTTTAGCCGCGAGACGGCCCCAGCATTTT. The chain has TRBV13 and TRBJ1-5; D gene ambiguous. Germline V gives CDR1 PRHDT, CDR2 FYEKMQ (reference sequence). This CDR3 contains 13 residues.

The CDR3 spells CASSPGGVDRGRTGELFF. In DNA form, the CDR3 reads TGTGCCAGCAGCCCCGGGGGGGTGGACAGGGGGCGTACCGGGGAGCTGTTTTTT. The chain couples TRBV7-8 to TRBJ2-2, with TRBD1 matching 11 bases. Germline V gene data show CDR1 as SGHVS and CDR2 as FQNEAQ. CDR3 length: 18 residues. The V segment lost 5 bases and the J segment 5 bases; nucleotides outside the gene matches: 13. The full variable domain, its missing parts supplied by reference TRBV7-8 and TRBJ2-2, is GAGVSQSPRYKVAKRGQDVALRCDPISGHVSLFWYQQALGQGPEFLTYFQNEAQLDKSGLPSDRFFAERPEGSVSTLKIQRTQQEDSAVYLCASSPGGVDRGRTGELFFGEGSRLTVL.

V and J are TRBV7-3 and TRBJ2-1, with 8 bases fitting TRBD2. Germline assignment: CDR1 SGHTA and CDR2 FQGTGA. Unmatched junction bases numbered 9, after V lost 5 bases and J lost 0 bases. The CDR3 length is 17 residues. The CDR3 reads CASSDPAGGSSYNEQFF. The CDR3, as DNA: TGTGCCAGCAGCGATCCCGCGGGGGGCAGCTCCTACAATGAGCAGTTCTTC.

The V gene is TRBV6-5, the J gene TRBJ1-4; D ambiguous. Germline loops: CDR1 MNHEY, CDR2 SVGAGI. The ends were cut back, 6 bases at V and 3 bases at J, with 8 bases in the middle. The CDR3 totals 13 residues. The CDR3 here is CASRGSPNEKLFF. CDR3 nucleotide sequence: TGTGCCAGCAGGGGCAGCCCTAATGAAAAACTGTTTTTT.